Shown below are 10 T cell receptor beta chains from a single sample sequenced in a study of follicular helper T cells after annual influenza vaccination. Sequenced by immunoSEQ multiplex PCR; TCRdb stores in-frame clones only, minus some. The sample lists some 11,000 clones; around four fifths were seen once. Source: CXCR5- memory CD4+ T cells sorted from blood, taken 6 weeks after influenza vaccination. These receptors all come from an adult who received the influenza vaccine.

DNA of the CDR3: TGTGCCAGCAGCTTAGCGGGGTCAGGGGGCGCCTATGGCTACACCTTC. It translates to CASSLAGSGGAYGYTF. The J gene is TRBJ1-2, the V gene TRBV7-9, with 8 bases fitting TRBD1. The V gene end was trimmed by 0 bases and the J gene end by 4 bases; junction bases not matched to a gene: 7. CDR1 is SEHNR, CDR2 FQNEAQ, per germline (reference sequence). The CDR3 extends over 16 amino acids.

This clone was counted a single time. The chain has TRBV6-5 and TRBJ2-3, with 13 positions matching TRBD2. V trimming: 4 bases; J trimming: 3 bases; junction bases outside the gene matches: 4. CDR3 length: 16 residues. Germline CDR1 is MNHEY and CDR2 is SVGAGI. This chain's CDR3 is CASSSLAGGPTDTQYF. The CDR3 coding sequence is TGTGCCAGCAGTTCACTAGCGGGGGGGCCTACAGATACGCAGTATTTT.

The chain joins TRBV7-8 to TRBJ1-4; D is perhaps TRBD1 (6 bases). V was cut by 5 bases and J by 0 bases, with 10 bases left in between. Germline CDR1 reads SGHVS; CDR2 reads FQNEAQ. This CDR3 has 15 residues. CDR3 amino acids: CASSPGQTTNEKLFF. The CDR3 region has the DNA TGTGCCAGCAGCCCGGGACAAACAACTAATGAAAAACTGTTTTTT.

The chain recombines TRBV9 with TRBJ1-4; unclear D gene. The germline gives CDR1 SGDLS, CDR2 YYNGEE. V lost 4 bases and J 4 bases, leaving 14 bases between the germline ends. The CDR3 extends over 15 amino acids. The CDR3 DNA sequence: TGTGCCAGCAGCCCGGTCCGACTCCGTAATGAAAAACTGTTTTTT. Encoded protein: CASSPVRLRNEKLFF.

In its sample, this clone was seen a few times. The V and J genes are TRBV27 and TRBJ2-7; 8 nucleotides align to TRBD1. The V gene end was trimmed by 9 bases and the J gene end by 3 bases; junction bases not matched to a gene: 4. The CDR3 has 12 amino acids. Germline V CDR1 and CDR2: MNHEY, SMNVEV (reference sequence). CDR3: CASGQGRYEQYF. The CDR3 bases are TGTGCCAGTGGACAGGGACGCTACGAGCAGTACTTC.

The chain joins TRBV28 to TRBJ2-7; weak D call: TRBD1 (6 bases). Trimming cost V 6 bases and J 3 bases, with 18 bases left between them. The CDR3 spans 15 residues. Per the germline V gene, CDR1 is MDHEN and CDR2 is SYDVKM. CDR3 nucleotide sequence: TGTGCCAGCAGAAAACAGGGCTCCGCTGGCTACGAGCAGTACTTC. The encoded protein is CASRKQGSAGYEQYF.

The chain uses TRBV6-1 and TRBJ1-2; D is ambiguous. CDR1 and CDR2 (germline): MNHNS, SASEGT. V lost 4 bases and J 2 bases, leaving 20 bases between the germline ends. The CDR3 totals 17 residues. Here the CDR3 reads CASSVATDANHNYGYTF. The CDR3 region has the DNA TGTGCCAGCAGTGTAGCGACGGACGCGAACCACAACTATGGCTACACCTTC.

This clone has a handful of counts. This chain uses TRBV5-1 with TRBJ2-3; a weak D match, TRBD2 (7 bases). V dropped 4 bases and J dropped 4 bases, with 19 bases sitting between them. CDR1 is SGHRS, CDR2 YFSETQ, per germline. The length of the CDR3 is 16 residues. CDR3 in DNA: TGCGCCAGCAGCAAGCCAGATGGGGGGGGCGCAGATACGCAGTATTTT. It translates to CASSKPDGGGADTQYF.

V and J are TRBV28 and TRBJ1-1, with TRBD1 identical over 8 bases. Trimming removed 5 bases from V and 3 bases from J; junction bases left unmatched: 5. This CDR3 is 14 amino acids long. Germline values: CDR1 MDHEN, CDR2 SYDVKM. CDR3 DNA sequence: TGTGCCAGCAGTCCCAGGGGGCGGGACACTGAAGCTTTCTTT. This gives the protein CASSPRGRDTEAFF.

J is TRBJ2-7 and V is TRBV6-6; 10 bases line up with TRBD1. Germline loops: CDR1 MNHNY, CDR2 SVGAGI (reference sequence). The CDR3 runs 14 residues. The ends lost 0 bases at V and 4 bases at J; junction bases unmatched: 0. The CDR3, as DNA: TGTGCCAGCAGTTACTCGGGACAGGGGTACGAGCAGTACTTC. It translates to CASSYSGQGYEQYF.